One T cell receptor (beta chain) is described in this entry. No cognate antigen has been identified for it. Base qualities are not recorded, but no much larger clone differs from it by a single base. This sample was taken from a study of blood T cell repertoires in COVID-19 (TCRdb year 2020). About the study as a whole: Samples from collaborators originated in the United States, Italy and Spain and spanned both the acute and convalescent phases of COVID-19. The material from the prospective study consisted of cDNA or gDNA derived from T cells, B-cell-depleted T cells, or PBMCs. Deeply sampled blood TCRbeta repertoires from subjects exposed to, actively infected with, or recovered from COVID-19 were included in the dataset. A freely available public database, intended as a resource for researchers studying the immune response to SARS-CoV-2, is where the repertoires were released. The samples were drawn from two sources: the first 160 participants of the ongoing ImmuneRACE study, and over 1,000 subjects contributed by 6 global collaborators. A de-identified subject ID, COVID-19 status, age in years and sex were almost always included in the sample metadata. Where HLA class I and class II types were available, the types were taken from metadata supplied by the sample provider, not from assay-based typing.

What the study reported, not specific to this receptor: Clinical and demographic metadata were provided uncurated, with the amount varying by source and participant.

In the prospective study, participants were 18 to 89 years old, resided in 24 geographic areas of the United States, and were enrolled through a virtual design. In the prospective study, cohorts were assigned on the basis of participant-reported clinical history obtained from a screening survey and a study questionnaire. A participant counted as exposed if, within 2 weeks of entering the study, that participant had been in contact with someone who had a PCR-confirmed or clinician-diagnosed COVID-19 case. In the prospective study, whole blood, serum and a nasopharyngeal or oropharyngeal swab were collected from each participant by mobile phlebotomists. Prospective study participants could optionally give additional blood draws and questionnaires over an approximately two-month period. Before DNA extraction, prospective study blood samples were shipped either frozen or at room temperature. CDR1 and CDR2, per the germline V gene (reference sequence), are SEHNR and FQNEAQ. The CDR3, from cysteine to phenylalanine, totals 13 residues. The read is trimmed to its CDR3 DNA, 39 bases read in frame from base 1. Trimming takes 6 bases from V and 4 bases from J, and the germline ends sit 13 bases apart.

The immunoSEQ Assay, a bias-controlled multiplex PCR, was used to amplify TCRbeta CDR3 regions from genomic DNA. As for the original processing: The number of nucleated cells in each sample was estimated from the amplification of reference gene primers within the assay. To quantify the absolute abundance of each unique TCRbeta CDR3 rearrangement, sequence reads were collapsed and filtered. For each sample, productive Simpson clonality was calculated as the square root of Simpson's diversity index over productive rearrangements. Drawn from immuneACCESS, this table holds only the in-frame rearrangements with V and J called that TCRdb kept. Clones are partly lost; checked studies trace under half to an unresolved V gene and leave the rest unexplained. Clone size and the V and J calls come from that table; the DNA yielded D and trimming. The sample table contains approximately 250,000 clones; only one count was recorded for around 93% of them. Roughly 2.9% of the sample is held by the ten biggest clonotypes.

Sequencing was carried out using PBMCs or T cells enriched from blood (not recorded which). The chain links TRBV7-9 with TRBJ2-7; tentative D gene TRBD1, with 5 bases matching. The source is a man aged 35-49 years who had been exposed to COVID-19. CDR3 region: CASRRDSLYEQYF. The DNA is TGTGCCAGCAGACGAGACAGTTTGTACGAGCAGTACTTC.